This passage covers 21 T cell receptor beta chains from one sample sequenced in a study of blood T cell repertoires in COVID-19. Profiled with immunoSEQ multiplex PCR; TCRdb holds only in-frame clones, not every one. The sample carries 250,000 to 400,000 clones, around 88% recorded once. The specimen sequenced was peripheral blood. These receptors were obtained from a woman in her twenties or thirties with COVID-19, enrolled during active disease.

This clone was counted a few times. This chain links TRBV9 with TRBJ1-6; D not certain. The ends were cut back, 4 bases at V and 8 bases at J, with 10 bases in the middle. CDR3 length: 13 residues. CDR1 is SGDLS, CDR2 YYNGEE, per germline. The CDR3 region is CASSPSVDSPLHF. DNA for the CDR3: TGTGCCAGCAGCCCCTCAGTCGATTCACCCCTCCACTTT.

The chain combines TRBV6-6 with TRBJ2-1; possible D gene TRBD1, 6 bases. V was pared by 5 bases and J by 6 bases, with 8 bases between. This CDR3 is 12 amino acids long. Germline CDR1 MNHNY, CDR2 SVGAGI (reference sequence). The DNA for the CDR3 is TGTGCCAGCAGTCAACAGGGCAATGAGCAGTTCTTC. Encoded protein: CASSQQGNEQFF.

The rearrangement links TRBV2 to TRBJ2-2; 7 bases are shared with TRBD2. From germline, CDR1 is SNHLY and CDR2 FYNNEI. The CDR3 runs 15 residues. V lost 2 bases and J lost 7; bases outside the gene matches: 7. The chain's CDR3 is CASSENGGLGGELFF. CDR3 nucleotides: TGTGCCAGCAGTGAAAATGGAGGACTAGGCGGGGAGCTGTTTTTT.

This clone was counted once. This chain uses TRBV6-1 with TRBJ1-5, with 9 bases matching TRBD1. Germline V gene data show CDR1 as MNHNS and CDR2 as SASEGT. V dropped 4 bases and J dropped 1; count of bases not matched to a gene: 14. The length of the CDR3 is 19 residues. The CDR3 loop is CASSVHRGRWYVSNQPQHF. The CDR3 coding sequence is TGTGCCAGCAGTGTACACAGGGGGCGGTGGTATGTGAGCAATCAGCCCCAGCATTTT.

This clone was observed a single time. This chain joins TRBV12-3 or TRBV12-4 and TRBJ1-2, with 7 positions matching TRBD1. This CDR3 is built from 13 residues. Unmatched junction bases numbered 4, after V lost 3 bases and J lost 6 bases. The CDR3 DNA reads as TGTGCCAGCAGTTTGGGACAGAGAAATGGCTACACCTTC. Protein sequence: CASSLGQRNGYTF.

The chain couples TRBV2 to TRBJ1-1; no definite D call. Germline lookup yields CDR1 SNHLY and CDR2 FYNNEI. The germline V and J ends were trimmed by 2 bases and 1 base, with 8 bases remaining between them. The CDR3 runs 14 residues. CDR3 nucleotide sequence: TGTGCCAGCAGTGAAAGATGGCAGAACACTGAAGCTTTCTTT. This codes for CASSERWQNTEAFF.

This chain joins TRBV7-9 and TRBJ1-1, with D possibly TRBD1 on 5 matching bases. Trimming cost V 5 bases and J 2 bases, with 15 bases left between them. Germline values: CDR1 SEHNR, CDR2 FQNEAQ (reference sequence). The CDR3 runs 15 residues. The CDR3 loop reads CASSVYRDYNTEAFF. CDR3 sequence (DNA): TGTGCCAGCAGCGTCTACCGGGACTACAACACTGAAGCTTTCTTT. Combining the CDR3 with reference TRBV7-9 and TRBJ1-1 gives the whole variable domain DTGVSQNPRHKITKRGQNVTFRCDPISEHNRLYWYRQTLGQGPEFLTYFQNEAQLEKSRLLSDRFSAERPKGSFSTLEIQRTEQGDSAMYLCASSVYRDYNTEAFFGQGTRLTVV.

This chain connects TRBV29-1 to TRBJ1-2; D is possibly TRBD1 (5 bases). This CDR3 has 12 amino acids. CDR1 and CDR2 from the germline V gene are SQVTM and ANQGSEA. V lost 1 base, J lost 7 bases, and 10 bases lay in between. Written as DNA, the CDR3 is TGCAGCGTTGAAGTGCGGGGCGGTGGCTACACCTTC. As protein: CSVEVRGGGYTF. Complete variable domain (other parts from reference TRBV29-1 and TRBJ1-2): SAVISQKPSRDICQRGTSLTIQCQVDSQVTMMFWYRQQPGQSLTLIATANQGSEATYESGFVIDKFPISRPNLTFSTLTVSNMSPEDSSIYLCSVEVRGGGYTFGSGTRLTVV.

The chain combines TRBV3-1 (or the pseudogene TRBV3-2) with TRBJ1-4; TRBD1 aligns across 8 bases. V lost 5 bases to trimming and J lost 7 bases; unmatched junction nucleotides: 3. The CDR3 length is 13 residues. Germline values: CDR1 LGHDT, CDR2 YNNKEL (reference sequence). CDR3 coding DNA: TGTGCCAGCAGCTTCGACAGGGGTGAAAAACTGTTTTTT. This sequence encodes CASSFDRGEKLFF.

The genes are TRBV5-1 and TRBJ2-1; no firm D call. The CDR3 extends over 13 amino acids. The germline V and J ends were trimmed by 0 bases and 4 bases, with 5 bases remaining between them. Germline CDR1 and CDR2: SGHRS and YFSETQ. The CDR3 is CASSLATYNEQFF. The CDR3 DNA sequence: TGCGCCAGCAGCTTGGCCACATACAATGAGCAGTTCTTC.

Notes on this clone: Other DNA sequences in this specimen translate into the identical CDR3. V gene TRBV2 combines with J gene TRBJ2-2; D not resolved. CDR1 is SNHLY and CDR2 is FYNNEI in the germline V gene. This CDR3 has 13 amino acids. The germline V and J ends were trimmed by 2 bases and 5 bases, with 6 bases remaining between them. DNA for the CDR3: TGTGCCAGCAGTGAACACGAGACCGGGGAGCTGTTTTTT. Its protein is CASSEHETGELFF.

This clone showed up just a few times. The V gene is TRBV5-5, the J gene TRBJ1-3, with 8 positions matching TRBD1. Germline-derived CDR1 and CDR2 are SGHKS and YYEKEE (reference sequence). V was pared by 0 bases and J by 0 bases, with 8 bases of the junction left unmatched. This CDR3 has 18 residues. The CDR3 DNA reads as TGTGCCAGCAGCTTGGGACAGGGGCCCACACTCTCTGGAAACACCATATATTTT. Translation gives CASSLGQGPTLSGNTIYF.

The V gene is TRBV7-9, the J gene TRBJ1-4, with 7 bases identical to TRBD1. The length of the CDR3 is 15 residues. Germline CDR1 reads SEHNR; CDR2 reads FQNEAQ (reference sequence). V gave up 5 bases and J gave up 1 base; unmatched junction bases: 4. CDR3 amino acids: CASSTRDRTNEKLFF. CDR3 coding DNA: TGTGCCAGCAGCACCCGGGACAGAACTAATGAAAAACTGTTTTTT.

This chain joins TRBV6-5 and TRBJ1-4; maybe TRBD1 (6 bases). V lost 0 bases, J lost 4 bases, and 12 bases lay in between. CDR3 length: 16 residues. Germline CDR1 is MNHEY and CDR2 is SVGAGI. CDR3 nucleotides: TGTGCCAGCAGTTACTCAAGGGGGTCCGGTAATGAAAAACTGTTTTTT. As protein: CASSYSRGSGNEKLFF.

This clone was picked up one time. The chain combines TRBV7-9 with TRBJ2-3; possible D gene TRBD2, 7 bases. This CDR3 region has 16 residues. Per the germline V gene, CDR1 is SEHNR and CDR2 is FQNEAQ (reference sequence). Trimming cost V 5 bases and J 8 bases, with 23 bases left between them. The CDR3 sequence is CASSPFGGGPLTTQYF. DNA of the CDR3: TGTGCCAGCAGCCCCTTTGGGGGGGGGCCCCTGACTACGCAGTATTTT.

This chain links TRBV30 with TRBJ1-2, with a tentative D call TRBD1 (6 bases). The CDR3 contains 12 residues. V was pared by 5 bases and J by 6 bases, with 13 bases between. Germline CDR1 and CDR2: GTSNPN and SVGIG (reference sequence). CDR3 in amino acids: CAWDVQGHGYTF. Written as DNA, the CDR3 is TGTGCCTGGGACGTTCAGGGGCATGGCTACACCTTC.

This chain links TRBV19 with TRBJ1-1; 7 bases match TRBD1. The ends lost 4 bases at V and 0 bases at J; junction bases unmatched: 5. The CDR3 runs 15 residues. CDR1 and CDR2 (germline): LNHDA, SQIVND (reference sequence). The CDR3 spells CASSKTGNMNTEAFF. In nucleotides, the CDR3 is TGTGCCAGTAGTAAGACAGGGAACATGAACACTGAAGCTTTCTTT.

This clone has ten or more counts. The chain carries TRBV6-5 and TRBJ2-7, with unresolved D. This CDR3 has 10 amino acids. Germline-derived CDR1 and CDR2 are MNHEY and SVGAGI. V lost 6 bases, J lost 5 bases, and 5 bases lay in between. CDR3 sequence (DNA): TGTGCCAGCAGGACACACGAGCAGTACGTC. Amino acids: CASRTHEQYV.

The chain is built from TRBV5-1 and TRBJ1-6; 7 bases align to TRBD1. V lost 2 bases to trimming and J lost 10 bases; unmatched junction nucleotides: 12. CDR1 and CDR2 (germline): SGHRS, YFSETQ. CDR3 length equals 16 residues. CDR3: CASSFGDRGGKSPLHF. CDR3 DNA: TGCGCCAGCAGCTTCGGGGACAGAGGAGGTAAATCACCCCTCCACTTT.

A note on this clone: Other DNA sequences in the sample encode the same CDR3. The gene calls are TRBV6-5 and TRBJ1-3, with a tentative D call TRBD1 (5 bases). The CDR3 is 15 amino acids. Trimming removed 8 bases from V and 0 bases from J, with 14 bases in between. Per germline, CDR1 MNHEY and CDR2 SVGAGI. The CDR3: CASAGDRSSGNTIYF. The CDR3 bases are TGTGCCAGCGCGGGGGACCGGAGCTCTGGAAACACCATATATTTT.

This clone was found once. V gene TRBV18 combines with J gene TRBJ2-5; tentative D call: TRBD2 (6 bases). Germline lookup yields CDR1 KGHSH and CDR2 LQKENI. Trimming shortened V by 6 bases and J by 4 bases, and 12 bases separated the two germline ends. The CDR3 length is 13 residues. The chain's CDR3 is CASSRGSGETQYF. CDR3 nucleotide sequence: TGTGCCAGCTCTCGGGGGTCGGGAGAGACCCAGTACTTC. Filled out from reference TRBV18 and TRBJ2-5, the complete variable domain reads NAGVMQNPRHLVRRRGQEARLRCSPMKGHSHVYWYRQLPEEGLKFMVYLQKENIIDESGMPKERFSAEFPKEGPSILRIQQVVRGDSAAYFCASSRGSGETQYFGPGTRLLVL.